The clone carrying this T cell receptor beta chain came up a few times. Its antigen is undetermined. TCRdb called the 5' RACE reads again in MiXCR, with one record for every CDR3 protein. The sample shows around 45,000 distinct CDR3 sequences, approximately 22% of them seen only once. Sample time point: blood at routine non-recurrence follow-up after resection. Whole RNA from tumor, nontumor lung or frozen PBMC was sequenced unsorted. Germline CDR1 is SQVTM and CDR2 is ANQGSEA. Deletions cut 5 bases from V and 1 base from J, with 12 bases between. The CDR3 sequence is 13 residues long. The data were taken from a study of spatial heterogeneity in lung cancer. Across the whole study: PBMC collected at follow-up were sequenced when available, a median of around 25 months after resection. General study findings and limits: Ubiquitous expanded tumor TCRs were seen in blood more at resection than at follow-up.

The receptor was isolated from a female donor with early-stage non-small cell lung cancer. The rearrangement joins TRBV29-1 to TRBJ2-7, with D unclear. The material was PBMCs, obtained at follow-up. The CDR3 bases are TGCAGCGTTAAGGGATTCGGGTCCTACGAGCAGTACTTC. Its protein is CSVKGFGSYEQYF.